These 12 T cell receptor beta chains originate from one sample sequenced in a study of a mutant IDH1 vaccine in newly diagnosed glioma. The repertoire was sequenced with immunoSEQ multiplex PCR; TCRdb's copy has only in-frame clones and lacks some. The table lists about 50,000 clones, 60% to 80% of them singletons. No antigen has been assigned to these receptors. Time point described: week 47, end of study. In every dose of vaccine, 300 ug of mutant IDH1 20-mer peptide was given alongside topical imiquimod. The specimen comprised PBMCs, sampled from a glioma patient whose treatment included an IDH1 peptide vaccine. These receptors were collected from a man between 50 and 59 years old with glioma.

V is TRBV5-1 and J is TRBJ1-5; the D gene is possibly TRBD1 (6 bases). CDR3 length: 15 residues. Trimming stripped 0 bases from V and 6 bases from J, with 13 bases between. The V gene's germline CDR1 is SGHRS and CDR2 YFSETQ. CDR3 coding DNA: TGCGCCAGCAGCTTGGGGGCGGGGGCGGCTCAGCCCCAGCATTTT. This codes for CASSLGAGAAQPQHF.

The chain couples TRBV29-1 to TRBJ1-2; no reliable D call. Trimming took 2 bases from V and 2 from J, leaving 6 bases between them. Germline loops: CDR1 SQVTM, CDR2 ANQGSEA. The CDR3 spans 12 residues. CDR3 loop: CSVELGNYGYTF. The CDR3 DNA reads TGCAGCGTTGAACTAGGGAACTATGGCTACACCTTC.

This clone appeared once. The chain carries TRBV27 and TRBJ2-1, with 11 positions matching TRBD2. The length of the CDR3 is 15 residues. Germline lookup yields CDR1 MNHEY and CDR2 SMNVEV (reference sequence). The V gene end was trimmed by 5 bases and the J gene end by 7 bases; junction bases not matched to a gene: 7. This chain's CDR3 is CASSPTSGGLNEQFF. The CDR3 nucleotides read TGTGCCAGCAGTCCTACTAGCGGGGGCCTTAATGAGCAGTTCTTC.

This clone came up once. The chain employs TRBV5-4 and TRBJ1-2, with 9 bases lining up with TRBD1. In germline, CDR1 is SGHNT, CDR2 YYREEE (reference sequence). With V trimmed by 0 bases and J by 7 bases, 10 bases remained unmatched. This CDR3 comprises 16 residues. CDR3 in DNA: TGTGCCAGCAGCTTGGCGGGCGGGACAGGGATATCTGGCTACACCTTC. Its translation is CASSLAGGTGISGYTF.

The CDR3 nucleotides are TGTGCCAGCAGTCTACAATCACTGAACACTGAAGCTTTCTTT. As protein: CASSLQSLNTEAFF. The V and J genes are TRBV28 and TRBJ1-1; D remains unclear. Trimming left V 5 bases short and J 0 bases short, with 10 bases between. Germline CDR1 is MDHEN and CDR2 is SYDVKM. The CDR3 covers 14 residues.

In nucleotides, the CDR3 is TGTGCCAGCAGCTTGGCCGGGTACTTTCACGAGCAGTACTTC. This sequence encodes CASSLAGYFHEQYF. The chain is built from TRBV5-6 and TRBJ2-7; D remains ambiguous. The ends were cut back, 0 bases at V and 5 bases at J, with 12 bases in the middle. The CDR3 has 14 amino acids. Germline V gene lookup returns CDR1 SGHDT and CDR2 YYEEEE.

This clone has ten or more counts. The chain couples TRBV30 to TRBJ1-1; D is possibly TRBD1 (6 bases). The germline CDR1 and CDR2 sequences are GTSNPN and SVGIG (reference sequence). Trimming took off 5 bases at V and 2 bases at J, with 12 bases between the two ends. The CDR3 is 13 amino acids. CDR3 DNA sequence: TGTGCCTGGGGCAGGGGTCTTAACACTGAAGCTTTCTTT. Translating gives CAWGRGLNTEAFF.

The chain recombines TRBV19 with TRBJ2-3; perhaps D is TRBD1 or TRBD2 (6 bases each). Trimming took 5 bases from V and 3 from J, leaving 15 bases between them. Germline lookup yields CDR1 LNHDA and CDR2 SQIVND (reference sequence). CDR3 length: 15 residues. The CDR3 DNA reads TGTGCCAGTAGTGAGACACAGGGAGGTACAGATACGCAGTATTTT. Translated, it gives CASSETQGGTDTQYF. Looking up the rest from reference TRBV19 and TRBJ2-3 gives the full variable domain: DGGITQSPKYLFRKEGQNVTLSCEQNLNHDAMYWYRQDPGQGLRLIYYSQIVNDFQKGDIAEGYSVSREKKESFPLTVTSAQKNPTAFYLCASSETQGGTDTQYFGPGTRLTVL.

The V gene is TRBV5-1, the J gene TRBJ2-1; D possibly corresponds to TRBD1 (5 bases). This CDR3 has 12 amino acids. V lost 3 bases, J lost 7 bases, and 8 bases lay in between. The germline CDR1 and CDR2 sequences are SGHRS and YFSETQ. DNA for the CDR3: TGCGCCAGCAGCTGGGGCCGAAATGAGCAGTTCTTC. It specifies CASSWGRNEQFF.

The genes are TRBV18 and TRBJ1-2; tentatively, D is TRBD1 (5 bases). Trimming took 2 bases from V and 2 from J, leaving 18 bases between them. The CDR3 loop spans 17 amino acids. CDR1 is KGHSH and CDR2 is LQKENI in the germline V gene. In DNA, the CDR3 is TGTGCCAGCTCACCAAGGGGAACGTCCTCGGGAAACTATGGCTACACCTTC. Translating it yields CASSPRGTSSGNYGYTF.

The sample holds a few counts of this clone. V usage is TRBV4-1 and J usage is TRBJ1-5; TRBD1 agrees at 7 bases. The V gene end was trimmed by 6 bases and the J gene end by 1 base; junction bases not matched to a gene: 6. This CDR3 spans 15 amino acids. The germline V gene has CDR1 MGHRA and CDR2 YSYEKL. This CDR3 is CASREGASSNQPQHF. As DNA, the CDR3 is TGCGCCAGCAGGGAGGGGGCGTCAAGCAATCAGCCCCAGCATTTT.

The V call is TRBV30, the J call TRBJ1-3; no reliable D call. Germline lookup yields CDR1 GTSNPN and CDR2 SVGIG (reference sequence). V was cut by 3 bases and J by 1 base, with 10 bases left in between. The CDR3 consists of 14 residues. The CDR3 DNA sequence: TGTGCCTGGAGCAATGGGCTATCTGGAAACACCATATATTTT. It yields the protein CAWSNGLSGNTIYF. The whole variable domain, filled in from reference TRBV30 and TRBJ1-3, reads SQTIHQWPATLVQPVGSPLSLECTVEGTSNPNLYWYRQAAGRGLQLLFYSVGIGQISSEVPQNLSASRPQDRQFILSSKKLLLSDSGFYLCAWSNGLSGNTIYFGEGSWLTVV.